The present entry profiles one T cell receptor (beta chain) with its context. This entry comes from a study of blood T cell repertoires in COVID-19. Study context: Samples representing acute and convalescent COVID-19 were sourced from the United States, Italy and Spain. The analysed material was cDNA or gDNA that came from T cells, B-cell-depleted T cells, or PBMCs.

Per the original data handling: Quantification of nucleated cells was approximated via reference gene primer amplification. This table comes from immunoSEQ multiplex PCR, and its TCRdb copy is limited to in-frame clones, with some not included. The V and J calls and clone size come from that table; D and trimming were worked out from the DNA. Seen here are about 280,000 clones, 65% to 90% observed once, and the top ten hold 5.1%. The sequenced sample was peripheral blood. The receptor's source is a man aged 50-60 years with active or convalescent COVID-19.

The CDR3 bases are TGTGCCAGAAAGTGGGGAGGTGTCCAGGGAGGCTACACCTTC. Translation gives CARKWGGVQGGYTF. V usage is TRBV2 and J usage is TRBJ1-2, with D possibly matching TRBD1 (5 bases). Trimming cost V 9 bases and J 8 bases, with 22 bases left between them. Germline CDR1 is SNHLY and CDR2 is FYNNEI. CDR3 size: 14 residues.